In its sample, the clone carrying this TCR beta chain was seen a few times. The antigen is undetermined. Trimming took off 0 bases at V and 0 bases at J, with 15 bases between the two ends. Germline V gene lookup returns CDR1 MNHEY and CDR2 SVGEGT. This CDR3 spans 17 amino acids. This specimen comes from a study of T cell responses to AZD1222 COVID-19 vaccine. Using immunoSEQ multiplex PCR, the repertoire was profiled, and TCRdb retains in-frame clones only, with some absent. The sample consists of roughly 100,000 clones, over 75% of them appearing once. Broader study findings: There were mostly white British donors and more females than males, and clonal diversity was possibly underestimated. The breadth and depth of Spike-specific TCRs increased once two AZD1222 doses had been given. Distributed over spike, vaccine-associated CD4 TCRs predominated at 160-218 and 743-854. Repertoires were obtained only post-peak T cell response.

This sequence originates from an adult in good health. J is TRBJ2-7 and V is TRBV6-2 or TRBV6-3; D not certain. Material: peripheral blood, obtained on day 0 of AZD1222 vaccination. CDR3 sequence (DNA): TGTGCCAGCAGTTACTCCTTCCAGGACGTGAGCTCCTACGAGCAGTACTTC. It translates to CASSYSFQDVSSYEQYF.